This record looks at one TCR beta chain sequence and its context. No antigen is known for it. Germline V CDR1 and CDR2: MNHEY, SVGAGI. V was pared by 3 bases and J by 4 bases, with 8 bases of the junction left unmatched. This CDR3 has 15 amino acids. These data originate in a study of cytomegalovirus exposure and HLA in healthy donors. The study's findings and limits: It was reported that TCR beta sequences correctly inferred the HLA-A and HLA-B alleles for most subjects.

Vbeta (60) and Jbeta (13) primers were used in the PCR. TCRdb keeps only in-frame clones here, not all; method: immunoSEQ multiplex PCR. The repertoire holds 110,000 or so clones, with about 70% as singletons. The V gene is TRBV6-5, the J gene TRBJ1-2; 7 nucleotides line up with TRBD1. Sequenced: PBMCs. This sequence originates from a man aged 30 to 45 in good health and CMV-seronegative. The CDR3 nucleotides read TGTGCCAGCAGTTATGGTCCTGGGGACAGCTATGGCTACACCTTC. Translating gives CASSYGPGDSYGYTF.